This TCR beta chain is drawn from a study of T cell clonality in common variable immunodeficiency. The V and J ends lost 4 bases and 0 bases, in that order; junction bases with no gene match: 6. Germline CDR1 and CDR2: SGHRS and YFSETQ. The CDR3 contains 15 residues. Only a few counts were recorded for this clone. The read falls 3 residues short of the CDR3 end, and the missing part is taken from the germline J gene. Using immunoSEQ multiplex PCR, the repertoire was profiled, and TCRdb retains in-frame clones only, with some absent. Observed in the sample are about 39,000 clones, none of them singletons.

The chain combines TRBV5-1 with TRBJ1-2; 7 nucleotides line up with TRBD1. The sequenced material came from peripheral blood mononuclear cells. The source of this sequence is a person between 18 and 69 years old in good health. The CDR3: CASSGGQSANYGYTF. The part of the CDR3 DNA that was read is TGCGCCAGCAGCGGGGGACAGTCCGCTAACTATGGC.